Listed below are T cell receptor beta chains from one sample, sequenced in a study of cytomegalovirus exposure and HLA in healthy donors. Profiled with immunoSEQ multiplex PCR; TCRdb holds only in-frame clones, not every one. This sample has 150,000 to 200,000 clones; 75% occur once, and the top ten carry about 8%. Sample: PBMCs. The receptor source for this set is a woman aged 40 to 49 in good health and CMV-seropositive. CDR3s include the opening cysteine and the closing phenylalanine or tryptophan. Fields, in order: V gene, J gene, clone size, D gene, CDR3 DNA, CDR3 protein. The D gene is left open where the match is weak. A row's size may be missing; if present it is once, few, many or a size class.

TRBV7-2,TRBJ2-1,NA,NA,TGTGCCAGCAGCCTATATGATTCAAATGAGCAGTTCTTC,CASSLYDSNEQFF
TRBV4-1,TRBJ2-1,once,NA,TGCGCCAGCAGCCAAGCCCACATGACCTACAATGAGCAGTTCTTC,CASSQAHMTYNEQFF
TRBV2,TRBJ2-5,few,NA,TGTGCCAGCAGTGCCCAACAGGGACAAGAGACCCAGTACTTC,CASSAQQGQETQYF
TRBV7-8,TRBJ2-7,NA,TRBD1,TGTGCCAGCAGCAAAACAGGGGACTCCTACGAGCAGTACTTC,CASSKTGDSYEQYF
TRBV19,TRBJ2-7,NA,TRBD2,TGTGCCACACTAGCGAGGTTCTACGAGCAGTACTTC,CATLARFYEQYF
TRBV5-1,TRBJ2-7,few,TRBD1,TGCGCCAGCAGCTTGGCCTCCTACCCGGGACAGGGCTCCTACGAGCAGTACTTC,CASSLASYPGQGSYEQYF
TRBV4-3,TRBJ2-1,NA,TRBD1,TGCGCCAGCAGCCAAGATGTAAGACAGGGCCACTACAATGAGCAGTTCTTC,CASSQDVRQGHYNEQFF
TRBV4-3,TRBJ2-1,NA,TRBD2,TGCGCCAGCAGCCAAGAGGCGGGGGGCTCCTACAATGAGCAGTTCTTC,CASSQEAGGSYNEQFF
TRBV21-1,TRBJ2-3,NA,NA,TGTGCCAGCAGCAACTGTAAGCGGGAGTACTCAGATACGCAGTATTTT,CASSNCKREYSDTQYF
TRBV7-2,TRBJ2-6,few,TRBD1,TGTGCCAGCAGCCAACAGGGGGCCTTCTCTGGGGCCAACGTCCTGACTTTC,CASSQQGAFSGANVLTF
TRBV2,TRBJ2-7,NA,TRBD2,TGTGCCAGCAGTGGAGAGGGACTAGGATCCTACGAGCAGTACTTC,CASSGEGLGSYEQYF
TRBV11-2,TRBJ1-1,NA,NA,TGTGCCAGCAGGATCTCCTTTCAGGGAGGGGTAGGGACTGAAGCTTTCTTT,CASRISFQGGVGTEAFF
TRBV28,TRBJ2-3,once,NA,TGTGCCAGCCTCGCGGCTTGGGAGATCAGCACAGATACGCAGTATTTT,CASLAAWEISTDTQYF
TRBV19,TRBJ2-3,NA,NA,TGTGCCAGTAGTGGGGCCTCGGCAGATACGCAGTATTTT,CASSGASADTQYF
TRBV19,TRBJ2-1,NA,TRBD2,TGTGCCAGTAGTATCTTCTCGGGGTACGCGGGAGGGTCCTACAATGAGCAGTTCTTC,CASSIFSGYAGGSYNEQFF
TRBV9,TRBJ2-5,few,NA,TGTGCCAGCAGCGTAGGAGCGGGAACAGGGTTTCAAGAGACCCAGTACTTC,CASSVGAGTGFQETQYF
TRBV7-2,TRBJ1-2,NA,TRBD1,TGTGCCAGCAGCCTCGACAGGGAGTCGGATGGCTACACCTTC,CASSLDRESDGYTF
TRBV30,TRBJ2-2,NA,NA,TGTGCCTGGCATACAGGGTACGACACCGGGGAGCTGTTTTTT,CAWHTGYDTGELFF